The 7 T cell receptor beta chains in this list originate from one sample, sequenced in a study of beta chain features in type 1 diabetes. General study results and limits: Type 1 diabetes patients had TCRB CDR3s that were shorter (moderately but significantly so) in all four CD4+ subsets.

These TCRs' antigens remain unknown. The whole isolated RNA underwent reverse transcription, so sequencing captured expressed TCRB transcripts. This table comes from immunoSEQ multiplex PCR, and its TCRdb copy is limited to in-frame clones, with some not included. The table has 300,000 to 450,000 clones, over 8.5% seen once; the top ten hold about 0.64%. Sequencing input: central memory CD4+ T cells from blood. Receptors were obtained from a man younger than 40 with type 1 diabetes.

This clone was detected a few times. V gene TRBV11-2 combines with J gene TRBJ1-5; D is unclear. The length of the CDR3 is 15 residues. Germline V lookup: CDR1 SGHAT, CDR2 FQNNGV. Trimming took 4 bases from V and 2 from J, leaving 12 bases between them. The CDR3 bases are TGTGCCAGCAGCTACCAGATGTCGGGCAATCAGCCCCAGCATTTT. Its translation is CASSYQMSGNQPQHF.

This clone has only a few counts. Other DNA sequences in the same sample also yield this CDR3. J is TRBJ2-1 and V is TRBV27, with D unresolved. CDR3 length: 11 residues. The ends were cut back, 5 bases at V and 4 bases at J, with 3 bases in the middle. Germline-derived CDR1 and CDR2 are MNHEY and SMNVEV (reference sequence). The CDR3 reads CASSRYNEQFF. CDR3 nucleotides: TGTGCCAGCAGTCGGTACAATGAGCAGTTCTTC.

This clone was seen a few times. CDR3 loop: CASSKLTTGTEAFF. CDR3 DNA: TGTGCCAGCAGCAAGCTTACGACAGGCACTGAAGCTTTCTTT. The rearrangement joins TRBV7-9 to TRBJ1-1, with a tentative D call TRBD1 (6 bases). Germline CDR1 is SEHNR and CDR2 is FQNEAQ (reference sequence). This CDR3 is 14 amino acids long. The V gene lost 5 bases and the J gene lost 4 bases, with 14 bases spanning the gap.

The chain combines TRBV7-2 with TRBJ2-3; weak D call: TRBD2 (5 bases). V lost 5 bases to trimming and J lost 8 bases, with 11 bases between them. Germline lookup yields CDR1 SGHTA and CDR2 FQGNSA. The CDR3 loop spans 12 amino acids. CDR3 residues: CASSLNRGTQYF. The CDR3 DNA sequence: TGTGCCAGCAGCCTAAACCGGGGTACGCAGTATTTT.

This clone was recorded a few times. This sequence joins TRBV19 and TRBJ1-4, with TRBD1 matching 7 bases. Germline values: CDR1 LNHDA, CDR2 SQIVND (reference sequence). Losses at the gene ends were 5 bases for V and 6 bases for J; bases not matched to a gene: 6. The CDR3 has 14 amino acids. DNA for the CDR3: TGTGCCAGTAGTCGGGCGACAGGGTATGAAAAACTGTTTTTT. It translates to CASSRATGYEKLFF.

This clone was seen a few times. The chain combines TRBV7-2 with TRBJ2-2, with 8 bases fitting TRBD1. CDR3 length: 15 residues. CDR1 is SGHTA and CDR2 is FQGNSA in the germline V gene. The V gene end was trimmed by 5 bases and the J gene end by 5 bases; junction bases not matched to a gene: 7. The chain's CDR3 is CASSLRQGATGELFF. CDR3 DNA sequence: TGTGCCAGCAGCCTACGTCAGGGGGCAACCGGGGAGCTGTTTTTT.

This clone was recorded a few times. The chain joins TRBV4-1 to TRBJ2-1, with 7 positions matching TRBD2. Trimming cost V 8 bases and J 6 bases; bases outside gene matches: 10. From germline, CDR1 is MGHRA and CDR2 YSYEKL. The CDR3 contains 14 residues. The CDR3: CASVYGGSINEQFF. CDR3 nucleotide sequence: TGCGCCAGCGTTTATGGCGGGAGTATCAATGAGCAGTTCTTC.